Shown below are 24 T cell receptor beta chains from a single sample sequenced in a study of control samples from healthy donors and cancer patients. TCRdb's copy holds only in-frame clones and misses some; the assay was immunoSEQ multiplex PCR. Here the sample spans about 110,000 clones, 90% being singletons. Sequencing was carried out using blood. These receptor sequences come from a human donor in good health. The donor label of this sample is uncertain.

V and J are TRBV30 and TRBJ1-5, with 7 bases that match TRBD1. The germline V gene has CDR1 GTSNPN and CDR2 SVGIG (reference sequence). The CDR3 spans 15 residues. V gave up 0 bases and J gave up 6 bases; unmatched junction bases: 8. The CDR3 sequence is CAWSVRAGGSQPQHF. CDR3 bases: TGTGCCTGGAGTGTACGGGCAGGGGGTTCTCAGCCCCAGCATTTT.

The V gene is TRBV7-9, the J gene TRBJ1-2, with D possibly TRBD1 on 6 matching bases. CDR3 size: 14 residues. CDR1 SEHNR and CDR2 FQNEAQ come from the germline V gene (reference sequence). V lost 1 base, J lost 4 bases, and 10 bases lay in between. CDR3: CASSLDRAGYGYTF. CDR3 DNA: TGTGCCAGCAGCTTAGACAGGGCTGGCTATGGCTACACCTTC.

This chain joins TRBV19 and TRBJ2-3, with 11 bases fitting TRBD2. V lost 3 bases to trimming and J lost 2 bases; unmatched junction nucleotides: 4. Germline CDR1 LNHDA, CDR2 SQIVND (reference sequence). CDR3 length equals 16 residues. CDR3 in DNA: TGTGCCAGTAGTATTACTAGCGGGGGAACCACAGATACGCAGTATTTT. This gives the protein CASSITSGGTTDTQYF. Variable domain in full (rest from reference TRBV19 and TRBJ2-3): DGGITQSPKYLFRKEGQNVTLSCEQNLNHDAMYWYRQDPGQGLRLIYYSQIVNDFQKGDIAEGYSVSREKKESFPLTVTSAQKNPTAFYLCASSITSGGTTDTQYFGPGTRLTVL.

The CDR3 is CASSERGTVTYEQYF. The CDR3 DNA sequence: TGTGCCAGCAGTGAAAGGGGGACAGTAACCTACGAGCAGTACTTC. This chain uses TRBV2 with TRBJ2-7; 7 bases are a match to TRBD1. CDR1 and CDR2 (germline): SNHLY, FYNNEI. There are 15 residues in the CDR3. V lost 2 bases to trimming and J lost 2 bases; unmatched junction nucleotides: 6.

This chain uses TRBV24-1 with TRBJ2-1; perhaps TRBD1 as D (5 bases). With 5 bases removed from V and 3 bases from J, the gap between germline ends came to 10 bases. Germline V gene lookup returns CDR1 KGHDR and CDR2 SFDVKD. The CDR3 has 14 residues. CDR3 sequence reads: CATSGEGDYNEQFF. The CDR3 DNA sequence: TGTGCCACCAGTGGAGAAGGGGACTACAATGAGCAGTTCTTC.

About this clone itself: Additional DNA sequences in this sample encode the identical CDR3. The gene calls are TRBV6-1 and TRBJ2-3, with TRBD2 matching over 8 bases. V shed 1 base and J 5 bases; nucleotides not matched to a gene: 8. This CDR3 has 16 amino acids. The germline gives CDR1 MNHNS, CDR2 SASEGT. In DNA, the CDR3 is TGTGCCAGCAGTGAAGTCGGGGGGCGGGGGGAAGATACGCAGTATTTT. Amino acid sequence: CASSEVGGRGEDTQYF.

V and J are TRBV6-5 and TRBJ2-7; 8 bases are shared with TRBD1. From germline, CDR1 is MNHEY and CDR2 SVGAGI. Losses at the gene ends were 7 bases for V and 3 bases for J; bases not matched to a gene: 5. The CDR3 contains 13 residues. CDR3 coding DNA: TGTGCCAGCATGGGGACAGGTCTCTACGAGCAGTACTTC. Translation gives CASMGTGLYEQYF.

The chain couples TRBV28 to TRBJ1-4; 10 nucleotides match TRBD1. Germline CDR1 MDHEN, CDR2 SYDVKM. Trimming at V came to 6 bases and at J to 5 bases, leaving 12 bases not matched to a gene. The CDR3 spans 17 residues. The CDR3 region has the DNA TGTGCCAGCAGACCTAGACAGGGGGCGCGGTCGAATGAAAAACTGTTTTTT. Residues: CASRPRQGARSNEKLFF.

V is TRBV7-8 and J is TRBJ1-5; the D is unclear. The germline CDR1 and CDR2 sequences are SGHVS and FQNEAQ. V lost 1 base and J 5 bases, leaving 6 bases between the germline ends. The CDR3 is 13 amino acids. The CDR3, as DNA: TGTGCCAGCAGCTTAGTGCGCGATCAGCCCCAGCATTTT. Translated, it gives CASSLVRDQPQHF.

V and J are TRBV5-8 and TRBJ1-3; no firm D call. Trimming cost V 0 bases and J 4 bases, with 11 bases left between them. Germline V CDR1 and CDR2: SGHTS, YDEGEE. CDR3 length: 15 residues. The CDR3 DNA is TGTGCCAGCAGCTTGGGCGGCCTCGGGGGAAACACCATATATTTT. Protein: CASSLGGLGGNTIYF.

CDR3 protein: CASSLEVAKNIQYF. CDR3 DNA sequence: TGTGCCAGCAGCTTAGAAGTAGCCAAAAACATTCAGTACTTC. The chain recombines TRBV11-2 with TRBJ2-4; D is ambiguous. The CDR3 covers 14 residues. Trimming took 0 bases from V and 0 from J, leaving 3 bases between them. CDR1 is SGHAT and CDR2 is FQNNGV in the germline V gene.

The CDR3, as DNA: TGTGCCAGTGGAACAGGGAAGAGTCAGCCCCAGCATTTT. It codes for CASGTGKSQPQHF. The rearrangement uses TRBV12-3 or TRBV12-4 and TRBJ1-5, with D possibly matching TRBD1 (6 bases). The CDR3 loop spans 13 amino acids. The V gene lost 9 bases and the J gene lost 6 bases, with 15 bases spanning the gap.

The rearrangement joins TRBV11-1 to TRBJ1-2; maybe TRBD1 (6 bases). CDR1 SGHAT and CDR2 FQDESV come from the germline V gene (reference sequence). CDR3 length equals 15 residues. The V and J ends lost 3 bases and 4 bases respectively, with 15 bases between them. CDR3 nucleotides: TGTGCCAGCAGCTTCGGGGACAAGAATGGCTATGGCTACACCTTC. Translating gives CASSFGDKNGYGYTF.

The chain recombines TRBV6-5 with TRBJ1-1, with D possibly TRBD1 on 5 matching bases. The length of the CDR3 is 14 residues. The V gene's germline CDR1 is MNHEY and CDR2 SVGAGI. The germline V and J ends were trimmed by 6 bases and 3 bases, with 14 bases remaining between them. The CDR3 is CASSGGLLYTEAFF. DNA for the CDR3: TGTGCCAGCAGCGGGGGGTTATTGTACACTGAAGCTTTCTTT.

This CDR3 reads CASSSPGGESPSGNTIYF. DNA for the CDR3: TGTGCCAGCAGCTCCCCTGGGGGAGAAAGCCCCTCTGGAAACACCATATATTTT. The chain couples TRBV7-9 to TRBJ1-3; possible D gene TRBD1, 5 bases. Trimming stripped 4 bases from V and 0 bases from J, with 19 bases between. Germline V lookup: CDR1 SEHNR, CDR2 FQNEAQ (reference sequence). This CDR3 has 18 amino acids.

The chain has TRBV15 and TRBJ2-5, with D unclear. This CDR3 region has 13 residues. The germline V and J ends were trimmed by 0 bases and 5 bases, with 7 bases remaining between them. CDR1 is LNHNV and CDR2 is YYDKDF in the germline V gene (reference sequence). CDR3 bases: TGTGCCACCAGCAGAGATCAAGGGGAGACCCAGTACTTC. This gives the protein CATSRDQGETQYF.

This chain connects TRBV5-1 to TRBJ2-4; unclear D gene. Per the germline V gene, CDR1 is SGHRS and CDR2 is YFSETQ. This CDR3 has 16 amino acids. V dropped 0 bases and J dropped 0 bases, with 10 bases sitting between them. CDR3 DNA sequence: TGCGCCAGCAGCTTGGACCCAGGCCTAGCCAAAAACATTCAGTACTTC. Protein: CASSLDPGLAKNIQYF.

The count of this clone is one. The CDR3: CATTTGDTEAFF. The CDR3 DNA reads as TGTGCCACTACGACAGGGGACACTGAAGCTTTCTTT. The chain combines TRBV28 with TRBJ1-1, with 8 bases aligning to TRBD1. CDR1 MDHEN and CDR2 SYDVKM come from the germline V gene. V was clipped by 10 bases and J by 3 bases; unmatched bases: 4. The CDR3 has 12 amino acids.

The CDR3 region has the DNA TGTGCCAGCACCACCCCGTCGGGTTCTGAAGCTTTCTTT. Amino acids: CASTTPSGSEAFF. The chain combines TRBV6-5 with TRBJ1-1, with unresolved D. The germline V gene encodes CDR1 MNHEY and CDR2 SVGAGI. V was shortened by 7 bases and J by 6 bases, with 15 bases between the two germline ends. This CDR3 has 13 residues.

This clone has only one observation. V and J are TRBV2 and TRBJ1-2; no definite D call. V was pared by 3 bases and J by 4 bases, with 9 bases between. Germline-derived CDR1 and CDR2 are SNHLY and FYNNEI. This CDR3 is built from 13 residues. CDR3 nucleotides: TGTGCCAGCAGTGATGGGGTAATCTATGGCTACACCTTC. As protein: CASSDGVIYGYTF.

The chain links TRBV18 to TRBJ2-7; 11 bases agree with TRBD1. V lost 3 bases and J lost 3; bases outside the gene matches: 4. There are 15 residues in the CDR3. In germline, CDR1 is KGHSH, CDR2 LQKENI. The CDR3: CASSPSGQGVYEQYF. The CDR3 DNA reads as TGTGCCAGCTCACCGTCGGGACAGGGGGTCTACGAGCAGTACTTC.

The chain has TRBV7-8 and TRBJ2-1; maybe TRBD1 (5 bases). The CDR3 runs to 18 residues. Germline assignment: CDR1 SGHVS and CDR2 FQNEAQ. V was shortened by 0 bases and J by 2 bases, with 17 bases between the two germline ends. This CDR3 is CASSLARSGIRTYNEQFF. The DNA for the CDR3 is TGTGCCAGCAGCTTAGCGCGATCAGGGATCCGTACCTACAATGAGCAGTTCTTC.

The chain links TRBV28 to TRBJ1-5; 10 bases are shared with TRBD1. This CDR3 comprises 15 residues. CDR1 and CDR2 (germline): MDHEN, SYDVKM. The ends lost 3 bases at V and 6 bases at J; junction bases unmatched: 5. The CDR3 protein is CASSFRQGAGQPQHF. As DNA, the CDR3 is TGTGCCAGCAGTTTTAGACAGGGGGCAGGTCAGCCCCAGCATTTT.

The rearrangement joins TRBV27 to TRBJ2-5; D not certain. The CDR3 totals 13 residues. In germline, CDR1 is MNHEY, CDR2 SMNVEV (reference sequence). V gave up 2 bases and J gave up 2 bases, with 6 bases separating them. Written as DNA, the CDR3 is TGTGCCAGCAGTTTAACCTGGCAAGAGACCCAGTACTTC. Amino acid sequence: CASSLTWQETQYF.